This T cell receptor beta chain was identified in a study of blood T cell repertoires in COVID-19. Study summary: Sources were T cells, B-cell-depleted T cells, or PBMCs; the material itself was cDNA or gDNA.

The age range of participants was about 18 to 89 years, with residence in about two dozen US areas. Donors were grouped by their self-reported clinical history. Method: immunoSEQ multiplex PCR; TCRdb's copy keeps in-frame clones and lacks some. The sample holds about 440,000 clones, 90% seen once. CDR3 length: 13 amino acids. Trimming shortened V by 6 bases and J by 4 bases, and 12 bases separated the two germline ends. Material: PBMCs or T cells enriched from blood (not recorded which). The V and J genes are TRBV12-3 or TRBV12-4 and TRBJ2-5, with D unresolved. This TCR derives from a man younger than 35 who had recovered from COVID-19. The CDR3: CASSLQMGETQYF. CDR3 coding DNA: TGTGCCAGCAGCCTACAGATGGGAGAGACCCAGTACTTC.